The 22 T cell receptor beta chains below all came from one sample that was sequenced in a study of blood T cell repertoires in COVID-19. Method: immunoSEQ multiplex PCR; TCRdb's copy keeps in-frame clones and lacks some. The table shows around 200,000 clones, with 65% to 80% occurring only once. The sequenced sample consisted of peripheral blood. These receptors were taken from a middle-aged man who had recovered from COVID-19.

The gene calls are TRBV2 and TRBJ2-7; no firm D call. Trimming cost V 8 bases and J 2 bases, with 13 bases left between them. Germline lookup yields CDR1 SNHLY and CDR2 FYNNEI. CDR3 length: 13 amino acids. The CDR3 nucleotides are TGTGCCAGCCTATTGGCGGCTACCTACGAGCAGTACTTC. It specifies CASLLAATYEQYF.

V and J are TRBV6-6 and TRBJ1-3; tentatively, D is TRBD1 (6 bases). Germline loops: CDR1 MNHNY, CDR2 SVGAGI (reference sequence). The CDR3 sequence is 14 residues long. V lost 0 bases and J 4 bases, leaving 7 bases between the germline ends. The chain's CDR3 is CASSYSQGGNTIYF. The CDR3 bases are TGTGCCAGCAGTTACTCCCAGGGGGGAAACACCATATATTTT.

In DNA form, the CDR3 reads TGTGCCTGGAGGGGTGGCAGGGTACCCTCACCCCTCCACTTT. This sequence encodes CAWRGGRVPSPLHF. The chain links TRBV30 to TRBJ1-6, with TRBD1 as a possible D gene (5 bases). Germline lookup yields CDR1 GTSNPN and CDR2 SVGIG (reference sequence). There are 14 residues in the CDR3. Trimming stripped 3 bases from V and 10 bases from J, with 16 bases between.

In DNA, the CDR3 is TGTGCCACCGGCGACAGGATTTCCACAGATACGCAGTATTTT. It codes for CATGDRISTDTQYF. The chain employs TRBV24-1 and TRBJ2-3; TRBD1 is a possible D gene (6 bases). This CDR3 region has 14 residues. Trimming removed 9 bases at V and 2 bases at J, with 14 bases between. Germline V gene lookup returns CDR1 KGHDR and CDR2 SFDVKD.

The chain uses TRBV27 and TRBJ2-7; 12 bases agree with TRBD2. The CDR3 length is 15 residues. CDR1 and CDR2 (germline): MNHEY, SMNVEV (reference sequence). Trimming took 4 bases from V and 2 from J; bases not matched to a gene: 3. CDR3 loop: CASSSGLAGPYEQYF. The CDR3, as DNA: TGTGCCAGCAGTTCTGGACTAGCGGGACCCTACGAGCAGTACTTC.

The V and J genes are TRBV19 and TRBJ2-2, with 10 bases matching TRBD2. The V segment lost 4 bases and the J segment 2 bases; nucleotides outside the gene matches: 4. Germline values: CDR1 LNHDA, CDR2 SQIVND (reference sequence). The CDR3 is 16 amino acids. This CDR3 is CASSTQLAGNTGELFF. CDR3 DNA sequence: TGTGCCAGTAGTACCCAACTAGCGGGAAACACCGGGGAGCTGTTTTTT.

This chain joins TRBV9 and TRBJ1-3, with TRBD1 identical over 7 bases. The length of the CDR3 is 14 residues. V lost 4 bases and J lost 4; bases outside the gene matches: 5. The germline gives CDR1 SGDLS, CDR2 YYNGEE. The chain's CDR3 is CASSFWGQGNTIYF. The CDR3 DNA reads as TGTGCCAGCAGCTTTTGGGGACAGGGAAACACCATATATTTT.

The CDR3 sequence is CASSLFQGNTIYF. CDR3 DNA sequence: TGTGCCAGCAGCTTATTTCAGGGAAACACCATATATTTT. This chain joins TRBV7-2 and TRBJ1-3, with D uncertain. V was cut by 2 bases and J by 4 bases, with 6 bases left in between. The CDR3 runs 13 residues. Germline CDR1 and CDR2: SGHTA and FQGNSA.

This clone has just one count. The CDR3 DNA reads TGTGCCACCAGTGATCCAGGAGCGGGAGTAAATGAGCAGTTCTTC. This gives the protein CATSDPGAGVNEQFF. The chain has TRBV24-1 and TRBJ2-1; 8 nucleotides match TRBD2. Germline CDR1 KGHDR, CDR2 SFDVKD. V trimming: 3 bases; J trimming: 7 bases; junction bases outside the gene matches: 7. This CDR3 comprises 15 residues.

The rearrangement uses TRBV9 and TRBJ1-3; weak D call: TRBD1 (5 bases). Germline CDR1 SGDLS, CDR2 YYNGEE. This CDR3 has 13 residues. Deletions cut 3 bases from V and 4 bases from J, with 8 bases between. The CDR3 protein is CASSGPGGNTIYF. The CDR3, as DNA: TGTGCCAGCAGCGGCCCAGGGGGAAACACCATATATTTT. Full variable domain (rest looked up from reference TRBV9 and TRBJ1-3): DSGVTQTPKHLITATGQRVTLRCSPRSGDLSVYWYQQSLDQGLQFLIQYYNGEERAKGNILERFSAQQFPDLHSELNLSSLELGDSALYFCASSGPGGNTIYFGEGSWLTVV.

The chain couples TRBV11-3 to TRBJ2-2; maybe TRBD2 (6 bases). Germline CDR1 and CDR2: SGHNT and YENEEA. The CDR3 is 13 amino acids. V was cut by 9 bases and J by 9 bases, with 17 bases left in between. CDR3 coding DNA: TGTGCCAGTGCTGGGACTCCTGCCAGGGAGCTGTTTTTT. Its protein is CASAGTPARELFF. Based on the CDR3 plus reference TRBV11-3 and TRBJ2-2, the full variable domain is EAGVVQSPRYKIIEKKQPVAFWCNPISGHNTLYWYLQNLGQGPELLIRYENEEAVDDSQLPKDRFSAERLKGVDSTLKIQPAELGDSAVYLCASAGTPARELFFGEGSRLTVL.

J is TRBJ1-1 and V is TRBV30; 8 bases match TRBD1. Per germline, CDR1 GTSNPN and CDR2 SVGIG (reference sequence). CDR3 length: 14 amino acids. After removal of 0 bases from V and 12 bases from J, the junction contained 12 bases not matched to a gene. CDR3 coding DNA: TGTGCCTGGAGTGTCATTCAGGGGGCCAAGAATACTTTCTTT. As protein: CAWSVIQGAKNTFF.

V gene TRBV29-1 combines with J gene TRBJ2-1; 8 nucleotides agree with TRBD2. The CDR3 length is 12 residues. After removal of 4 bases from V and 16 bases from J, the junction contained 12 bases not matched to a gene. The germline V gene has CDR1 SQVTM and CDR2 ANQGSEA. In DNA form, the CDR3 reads TGCAGCGTTGCTCTCCCTAGCGGGTGGGGATTCTTC. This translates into CSVALPSGWGFF.

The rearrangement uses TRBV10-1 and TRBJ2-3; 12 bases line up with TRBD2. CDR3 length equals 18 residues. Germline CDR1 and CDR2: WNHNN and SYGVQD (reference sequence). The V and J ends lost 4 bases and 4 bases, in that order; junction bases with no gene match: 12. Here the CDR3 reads CASSGLAGVELIPDTQYF. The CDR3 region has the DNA TGCGCCAGCAGTGGACTAGCGGGAGTTGAGTTGATCCCAGATACGCAGTATTTT.

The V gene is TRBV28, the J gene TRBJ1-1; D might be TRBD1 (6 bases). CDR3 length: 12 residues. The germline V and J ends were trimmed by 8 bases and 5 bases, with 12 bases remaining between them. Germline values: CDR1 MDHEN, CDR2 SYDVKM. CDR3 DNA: TGTGCCAGCTGTACAGGGCCAACTGAAGCTTTCTTT. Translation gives CASCTGPTEAFF. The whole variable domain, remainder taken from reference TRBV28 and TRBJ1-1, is DVKVTQSSRYLVKRTGEKVFLECVQDMDHENMFWYRQDPGLGLRLIYFSYDVKMKEKGDIPEGYSVSREKKERFSLILESASTNQTSMYLCASCTGPTEAFFGQGTRLTVV.

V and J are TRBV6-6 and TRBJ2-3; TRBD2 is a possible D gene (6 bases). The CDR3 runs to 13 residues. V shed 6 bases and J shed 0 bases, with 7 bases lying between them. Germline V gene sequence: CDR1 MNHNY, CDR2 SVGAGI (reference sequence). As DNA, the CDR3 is TGTGCCAGCAGACGGGAGAGCACAGATACGCAGTATTTT. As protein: CASRRESTDTQYF.

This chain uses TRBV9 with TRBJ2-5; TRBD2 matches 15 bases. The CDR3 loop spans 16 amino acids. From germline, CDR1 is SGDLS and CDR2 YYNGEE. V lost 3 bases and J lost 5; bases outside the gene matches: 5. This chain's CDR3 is CASSGGLAGGPETQYF. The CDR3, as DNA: TGTGCCAGCAGCGGAGGACTAGCGGGAGGGCCTGAGACCCAGTACTTC.

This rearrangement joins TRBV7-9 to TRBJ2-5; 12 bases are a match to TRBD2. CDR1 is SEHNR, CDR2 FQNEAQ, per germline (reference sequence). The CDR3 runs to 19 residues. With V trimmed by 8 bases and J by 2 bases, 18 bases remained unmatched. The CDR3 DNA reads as TGTGCCAGCGGACCTTTGGTGCTAGCGGGAGGGCCTAGGCAAGAGACCCAGTACTTC. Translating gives CASGPLVLAGGPRQETQYF.

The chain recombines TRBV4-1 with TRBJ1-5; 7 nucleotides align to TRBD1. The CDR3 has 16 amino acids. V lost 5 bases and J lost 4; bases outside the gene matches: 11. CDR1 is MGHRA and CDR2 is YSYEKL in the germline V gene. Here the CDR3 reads CASSSPPGTANQPQHF. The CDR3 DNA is TGCGCCAGCAGCTCCCCACCCGGGACAGCGAATCAGCCCCAGCATTTT.

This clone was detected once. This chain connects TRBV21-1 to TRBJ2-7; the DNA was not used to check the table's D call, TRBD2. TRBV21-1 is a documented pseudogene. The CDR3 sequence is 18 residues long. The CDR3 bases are TGTGCCAGCAGCAAAGAGTTGGTCGGGAGTTATATTTCCTACGAGCAGTACTTC. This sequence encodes CASSKELVGSYISYEQYF.

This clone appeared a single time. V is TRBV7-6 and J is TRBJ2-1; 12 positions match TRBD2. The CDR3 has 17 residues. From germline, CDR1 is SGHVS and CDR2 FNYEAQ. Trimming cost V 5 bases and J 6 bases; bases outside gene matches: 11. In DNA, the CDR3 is TGTGCCAGCAGCCGAAGAATAAGGACTAGCGGGGTCAATGAGCAGTTCTTC. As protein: CASSRRIRTSGVNEQFF.

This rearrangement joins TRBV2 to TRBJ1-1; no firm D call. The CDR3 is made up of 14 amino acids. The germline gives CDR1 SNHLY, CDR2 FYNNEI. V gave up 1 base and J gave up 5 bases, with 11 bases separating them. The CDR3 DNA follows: TGTGCCAGCAGTGAAGGGAGGGCCCGGACTGAAGCTTTCTTT. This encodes CASSEGRARTEAFF.